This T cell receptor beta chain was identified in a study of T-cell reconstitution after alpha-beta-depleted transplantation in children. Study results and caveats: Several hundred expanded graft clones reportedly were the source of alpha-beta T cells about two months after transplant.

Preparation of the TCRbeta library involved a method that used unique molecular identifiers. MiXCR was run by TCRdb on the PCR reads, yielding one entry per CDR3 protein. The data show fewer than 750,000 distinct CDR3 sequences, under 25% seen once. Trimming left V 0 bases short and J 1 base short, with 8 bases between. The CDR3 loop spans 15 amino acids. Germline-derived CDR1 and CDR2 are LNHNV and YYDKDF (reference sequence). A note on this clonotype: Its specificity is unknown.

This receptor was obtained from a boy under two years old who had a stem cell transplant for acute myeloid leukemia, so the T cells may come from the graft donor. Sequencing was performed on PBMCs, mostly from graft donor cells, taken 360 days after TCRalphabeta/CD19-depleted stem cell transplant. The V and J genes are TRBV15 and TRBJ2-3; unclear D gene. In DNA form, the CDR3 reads TGTGCCACCAGCAGAGATAAGGCACGCACAGATACGCAGTATTTT. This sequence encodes CATSRDKARTDTQYF.